This entry is about one TCR beta chain. The antigen this receptor binds is unknown. Nothing much larger sits one base from this clone, and base qualities are not available. The immunoSEQ platform was used to sequence the TCRbeta chains. On the authors' methods: Tens of thousands of distinct TCRbeta sequences from patients and 9.56x10^4 from healthy donors were obtained from pooled Treg repertoires. Public Treg TCRbeta sequences were defined as those shared by two or more individuals and were then searched for in Tconv repertoires. Differences between groups were assessed using Mann-Whitney U tests with Bonferroni-Dunn correction in GraphPad Prism 7.03. TCRdb holds this immuneACCESS table with in-frame rearrangements only. Some clones are missing; in checked studies, unresolved V genes explain under half, and the rest has no known cause. Clonal size and the V and J genes are those of that table, whereas D and trimming came from the DNA. Within this sample are 23,000 or so clones, with 80% to 95% of them counted one time only. Roughly 1.4% of the sample rests with the top ten.

As encoded in the germline V gene, CDR1 is SGHTS while CDR2 is YDEGEE. The junction shows trimming of 4 bases on V and 3 bases on J, and the gene matches do not reach 18 bases of it. Taken from cysteine to phenylalanine, the CDR3 has 18 residues. Only the CDR3 region is kept as DNA, spanning 54 bases read in frame from base 1. For sorting, regulatory T cells were defined as CD4+CD25hiCD127low/negative cells. The healthy donors who provided the control samples were not related to the patients. Tconv and Treg cells for TCRbeta sequencing were sorted on a FACSAria flow cytometer. Sorted cells were collected in 5-ml round-bottom polystyrene tubes, and dry cell pellets were stored frozen at -80 degrees C prior to sequencing. This sample was taken from a study of B cell selection in AIRE deficiency (dated by TCRdb to about 2019). In terms of the full investigation: TCRbeta repertoires of sorted blood CD4+ conventional T cells and regulatory T cells were compared between AIRE-deficient patients and healthy controls. The TCR-sequenced cohort comprised about five AIRE-deficient APECED patients and about five healthy control donors.

The full study reports these points: In terms of TCRBV gene usage, CDR3 length and TCR diversity, Tconv and Treg cells from AIRE-deficient patients looked similar to Tconv and Treg cells from healthy donors. Approximately 31% of the Treg TCRbeta sequences shared among healthy donors turned up in patient Tconv cells, suggesting that Treg-biased clones are diverted into the Tconv compartment. Of approximately 4,000 shared Treg TCRbeta sequences, 30% to 40% were shared only among healthy donors and 7.5% to 9.5% only among patients, suggesting less efficient Treg selection without AIRE. Shared Treg sequences had shorter CDR3s, which reflects a bias toward rearrangements containing few non-templated nucleotide insertions. Only TCRbeta chains were sequenced, and approximately 40% of shared healthy-donor Treg sequences were also present in healthy Tconv cells, possibly due to differing TCRalpha chains.

The sample comprised CD4+CD25+ Tregs sorted from PBMCs. In this chain, TRBV5-8 is recombined with TRBJ2-7; 8 bases in the middle match TRBD1. This receptor was obtained from a human donor in good health. Here the CDR3 is given as CASSRDKLDRAWGYEQYF. Read as DNA, the sequence is TGTGCCAGCAGCCGGGACAAACTGGACAGGGCATGGGGCTACGAGCAGTACTTC. Where the CDR3 stops, the reference TRBV5-8 and TRBJ2-7 genes take over; the full variable domain is EAGVTQSPTHLIKTRGQQATLRCSPISGHTSVYWYQQALGLGLQFLLWYDEGEERNRGNFPPRFSGRQFPNYSSELNVNALELEDSALYLCASSRDKLDRAWGYEQYFGPGTRLTVT.